Sequencing of this T cell receptor beta chain was carried out in a study of shared clonotypes between healthy human individuals. Here immunoSEQ multiplex PCR was the method, and the copy in TCRdb shows in-frame clones only, minus some. The sample records over 400,000 clones, over 70% being singletons. The CDR3 extends over 13 amino acids. The V end lost 1 base, the J end lost 0 bases, and 3 bases lay between the germline ends. Germline V gives CDR1 MNHEY, CDR2 SMNVEV (reference sequence). The source material was PBMCs. The chain employs TRBV27 and TRBJ1-1; no reliable D call. This sequence was found in a woman in her thirties or forties in good health. Some clones in this sample may be carry-over from other donors' samples. CDR3 amino acids: CASSLYLNTEAFF. CDR3 in DNA: TGTGCCAGCAGTTTATACCTGAACACTGAAGCTTTCTTT.